Listed below are T cell receptor beta chains from one sample, sequenced in a study of identical twins. In TCRdb, the 5' RACE reads were re-called with MiXCR into one record per CDR3 protein. This table has approximately 670,000 distinct CDR3 sequences, less than 7% appearing once. The sequencing input was naive T cells sorted from blood. The origin of the receptors is a man between 18 and 35 years old in good health. Both conserved end residues are part of each CDR3. The D gene is left open where the match is weak. Not all rows give a size; the values are once, few, many and, for expanded clones, a class.

size,V,D,length,J,CDR3,DNA
many,TRBV20-1,-,12,TRBJ1-1,CSARDSWREAFF,TGCAGTGCTAGAGATTCATGGAGAGAAGCTTTCTTT
-,TRBV25-1,-,12,TRBJ2-3,CASSEARNTQYF,TGTGCCAGCAGTGAAGCAAGGAATACGCAGTATTTT
many,TRBV10-3,-,14,TRBJ2-5,CAISGGHGVETQYF,TGTGCCATCAGTGGGGGGCACGGGGTAGAGACCCAGTACTTC
-,TRBV29-1,-,12,TRBJ1-5,CSVGNRDQPQHF,TGCAGCGTGGGGAACAGAGATCAGCCCCAGCATTTT
-,TRBV27,TRBD2,17,TRBJ2-1,CASSLLGLAGGYNEQFF,TGTGCCAGCAGTTTATTGGGACTAGCGGGAGGTTACAATGAGCAGTTCTTC
many,TRBV15,-,13,TRBJ2-1,CATSRDSEGKQFF,TGTGCCACCAGCAGAGATTCTGAGGGGAAGCAGTTCTTC
-,TRBV5-1,TRBD1,14,TRBJ1-4,CASSSGGVDEKLFF,TGCGCCAGCAGCTCAGGGGGTGTGGATGAAAAACTGTTTTTT
many,TRBV12-3/TRBV12-4,-,11,TRBJ2-1,CASTLGVEQFF,TGTGCCAGCACCCTGGGGGTTGAGCAGTTCTTC
many,TRBV20-1,-,11,TRBJ1-1,CSARDDTEAFF,TGCAGTGCTAGAGACGATACTGAAGCTTTCTTT
many,TRBV4-2,-,14,TRBJ2-3,CASSQDRASYTQYF,TGTGCCAGCAGCCAAGATCGAGCCAGCTATACGCAGTATTTT
few,TRBV29-1,-,11,TRBJ2-7,CSVEEGGEQYF,TGCAGCGTTGAAGAAGGAGGCGAGCAGTACTTC
many,TRBV6-1,-,14,TRBJ1-1,CASSDRHGGTEAFF,TGTGCCAGCAGTGATCGGCACGGCGGAACTGAAGCTTTCTTT
-,TRBV20-1,-,15,TRBJ2-5,CSARAAPAFQETQYF,TGCAGTGCTAGAGCGGCCCCGGCCTTCCAAGAGACCCAGTACTTC
many,TRBV27,-,14,TRBJ2-2,CASSLSQGYGELFF,TGTGCCAGCAGTTTATCCCAGGGCTACGGGGAGCTGTTTTTT
many,TRBV27,-,15,TRBJ2-7,CASRGRQGASYEQYF,TGTGCCAGCCGTGGAAGGCAGGGCGCCTCCTACGAGCAGTACTTC
few,TRBV7-2,-,16,TRBJ2-7,CASNRRSDRSTYEQYF,TGTGCCAGCAACCGAAGGTCCGACAGGTCTACCTACGAGCAGTACTTC
-,TRBV28,TRBD1,13,TRBJ2-3,CASNRQGTDTQYF,TGTGCCAGCAATCGACAGGGAACAGATACGCAGTATTTT
-,TRBV27,-,15,TRBJ2-2,CASSISLDRVGELFF,TGTGCCAGCAGTATCAGCCTAGACCGGGTCGGGGAGCTGTTTTTT
-,TRBV4-3,-,15,TRBJ2-2,CASSQDHDTPGELFF,TGCGCCAGCAGCCAAGATCATGACACCCCGGGGGAGCTGTTTTTT
many,TRBV5-1,-,15,TRBJ1-1,CASSPSGTQNTEAFF,TGCGCCAGCAGCCCCAGCGGGACACAGAACACTGAAGCTTTCTTT
many,TRBV5-1,-,14,TRBJ1-2,CASSPFGANYGYTF,TGCGCCAGCAGCCCGTTCGGAGCTAACTATGGCTACACCTTC
-,TRBV18,TRBD1,17,TRBJ2-1,CASSPPLGQPGGDEQFF,TGTGCCAGCTCACCACCCCTAGGACAACCAGGGGGAGATGAGCAGTTCTTC
many,TRBV7-2,TRBD2,17,TRBJ2-3,CASSNGLAGVSTDTQYF,TGTGCCAGCAGCAACGGACTAGCGGGGGTTAGCACAGATACGCAGTATTTT
many,TRBV6-5,TRBD1,12,TRBJ1-6,CASSSDRSALHF,TGTGCCAGCAGCTCGGACAGGTCGGCCCTCCACTTT
few,TRBV23-1,TRBD1,18,TRBJ2-3,CASSRSRDSFCSTDTQYF,TGCGCCAGCAGCCGTAGCCGGGACAGCTTTTGCAGCACAGATACGCAGTATTTT
few,TRBV28,TRBD2,14,TRBJ2-3,CASTGTSDLDTQYF,TGTGCCAGCACCGGGACTAGCGATTTAGATACGCAGTATTTT
-,TRBV12-3/TRBV12-4,-,15,TRBJ2-6,CASTNTNSGANVLTF,TGTGCCAGCACCAATACTAACTCTGGGGCCAACGTCCTGACTTTC
many,TRBV15,-,15,TRBJ2-1,CATSRDGLFLGEQFF,TGTGCCACCAGCAGAGATGGGCTATTTTTGGGTGAGCAGTTCTTC
few,TRBV10-3,-,14,TRBJ2-5,CAISERSAQETQYF,TGTGCCATCAGTGAGCGGTCAGCCCAAGAGACCCAGTACTTC
once,TRBV19,-,14,TRBJ2-5,CASSRASEKETQYF,TGTGCCAGTAGTAGGGCTAGCGAAAAAGAGACCCAGTACTTC
-,TRBV7-9,-,15,TRBJ2-4,CASTIGRDGKNIQYF,TGTGCCAGCACCATCGGCCGGGACGGGAAAAACATTCAGTACTTC
few,TRBV27,-,14,TRBJ2-1,CASSFIGNYNEQFF,TGTGCCAGCAGTTTTATCGGGAATTACAATGAGCAGTTCTTC
many,TRBV7-2,-,14,TRBJ2-4,CASSRGTLKNIQYF,TGTGCCAGCAGCCGCGGGACACTTAAAAACATTCAGTACTTC
many,TRBV11-2,-,14,TRBJ2-2,CASSLDHSAGELFF,TGTGCCAGCAGCTTAGATCATAGTGCCGGGGAGCTGTTTTTT
few,TRBV7-9,-,14,TRBJ2-5,CASSVRGVQETQYF,TGTGCCAGCAGCGTCAGGGGGGTTCAAGAGACCCAGTACTTC
many,TRBV6-1,-,13,TRBJ2-2,CASSASSTGELFF,TGTGCCAGCAGTGCCTCCAGCACCGGGGAGCTGTTTTTT
few,TRBV20-1,-,12,TRBJ2-7,CSARDLESLEYF,TGCAGTGCTAGAGATTTGGAGTCACTTGAGTACTTC
few,TRBV12-3/TRBV12-4,-,15,TRBJ2-3,CASRPSGYNTDTQYF,TGTGCCAGCAGGCCGAGTGGGTACAACACAGATACGCAGTATTTT
many,TRBV5-1,-,15,TRBJ1-3,CASSLVGKPGNTIYF,TGCGCCAGCAGCTTGGTAGGGAAGCCTGGAAACACCATATATTTT
-,TRBV12-3/TRBV12-4,-,14,TRBJ2-1,CASSLPGRVYEQFF,TGTGCCAGCAGTTTACCCGGCAGGGTCTATGAGCAGTTCTTC
-,TRBV7-3,-,15,TRBJ1-2,CASSLSPGAPGGYTF,TGTGCCAGCAGCTTATCCCCGGGGGCGCCGGGGGGCTACACCTTC
many,TRBV12-3/TRBV12-4,-,12,TRBJ2-5,CASSLTPEAQYF,TGTGCCAGCAGTTTAACCCCAGAGGCCCAGTACTTC
few,TRBV30,-,13,TRBJ2-3,CAWRRGATDTQYF,TGTGCCTGGAGGCGGGGAGCTACAGATACGCAGTATTTT
many,TRBV20-1,-,15,TRBJ2-1,CSAPYGQTIYNEQFF,TGCAGTGCCCCGTACGGACAGACTATCTACAATGAGCAGTTCTTC
many,TRBV20-1,TRBD1,14,TRBJ2-3,CSATTGGTTDTQYF,TGCAGTGCTACGACAGGGGGTACTACAGATACGCAGTATTTT
few,TRBV28,-,15,TRBJ2-2,CASSFVNKGIGELFF,TGTGCCAGCAGTTTCGTCAATAAGGGGATCGGGGAGCTGTTTTTT
many,TRBV15,TRBD1,14,TRBJ2-5,CATSRRQGKETQYF,TGTGCCACCAGCAGACGACAGGGGAAAGAGACCCAGTACTTC
many,TRBV20-1,TRBD2,15,TRBJ2-5,CSAKILAGVAETQYF,TGCAGTGCAAAAATACTAGCGGGAGTAGCAGAGACCCAGTACTTC
many,TRBV9,TRBD2,19,TRBJ2-2,CASSHILAGVMANTGELFF,TGTGCCAGCAGCCACATACTAGCGGGAGTAATGGCGAACACCGGGGAGCTGTTTTTT
-,TRBV7-3,-,13,TRBJ2-5,CASSRWGAETQYF,TGTGCCAGCAGCCGTTGGGGGGCAGAGACCCAGTACTTC
few,TRBV12-3/TRBV12-4,-,15,TRBJ1-2,CASSTRTKSNYGYTF,TGTGCCAGCAGTACCAGGACCAAAAGCAACTATGGCTACACCTTC
few,TRBV6-5,-,16,TRBJ2-5,CASSWAGPSPQETQYF,TGTGCCAGCAGTTGGGCAGGGCCCAGCCCCCAAGAGACCCAGTACTTC
many,TRBV5-1,TRBD1,14,TRBJ2-4,CASSSSLDRDIQYF,TGCGCCAGCAGCTCATCTTTGGACAGGGACATTCAGTACTTC
many,TRBV15,-,13,TRBJ2-1,CATSRDYRNEQFF,TGTGCCACCAGCAGAGATTACAGAAATGAGCAGTTCTTC
few,TRBV5-1,TRBD1,15,TRBJ2-1,CASRLGRGRGNEQFF,TGCGCCAGCCGACTCGGCAGGGGGCGAGGCAATGAGCAGTTCTTC
many,TRBV7-2,TRBD2,15,TRBJ2-7,CASSQGLDLTYEQYF,TGTGCCAGCAGCCAAGGACTAGACCTTACCTACGAGCAGTACTTC
-,TRBV15,-,13,TRBJ2-3,CATSRGFGGMQYF,TGTGCCACCAGCAGAGGTTTCGGCGGGATGCAGTATTTT
many,TRBV25-1,TRBD1,15,TRBJ2-5,CASSHGVTQGETQYF,TGTGCCAGCAGTCATGGGGTAACACAGGGGGAGACCCAGTACTTC
many,TRBV27,-,16,TRBJ2-1,CASSLGGLVPYNEQFF,TGTGCCAGCAGTTTGGGTGGGCTAGTTCCCTACAATGAGCAGTTCTTC
-,TRBV6-1,TRBD1,13,TRBJ1-5,CAGSRQGNQPQHF,TGTGCCGGCAGCCGACAGGGGAATCAGCCCCAGCATTTT